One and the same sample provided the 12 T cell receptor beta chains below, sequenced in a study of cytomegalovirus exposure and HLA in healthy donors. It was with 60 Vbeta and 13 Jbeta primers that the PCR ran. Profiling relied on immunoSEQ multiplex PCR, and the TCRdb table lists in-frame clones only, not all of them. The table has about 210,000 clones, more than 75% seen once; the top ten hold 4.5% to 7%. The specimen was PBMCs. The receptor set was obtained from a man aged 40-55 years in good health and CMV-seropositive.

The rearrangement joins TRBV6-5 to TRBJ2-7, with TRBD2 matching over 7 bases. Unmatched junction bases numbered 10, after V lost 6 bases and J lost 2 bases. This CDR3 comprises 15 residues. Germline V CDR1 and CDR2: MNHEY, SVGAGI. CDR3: CASRHASGGAYEQYF. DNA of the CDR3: TGTGCCAGCAGACATGCATCGGGAGGAGCCTACGAGCAGTACTTC.

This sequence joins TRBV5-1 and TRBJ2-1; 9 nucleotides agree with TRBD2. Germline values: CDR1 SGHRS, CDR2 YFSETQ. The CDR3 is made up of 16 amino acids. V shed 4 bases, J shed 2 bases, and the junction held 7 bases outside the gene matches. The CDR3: CASSLTSGNAYNEQFF. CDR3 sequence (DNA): TGCGCCAGCAGCCTGACTAGCGGCAATGCCTACAATGAGCAGTTCTTC. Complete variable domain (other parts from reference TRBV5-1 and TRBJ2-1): KAGVTQTPRYLIKTRGQQVTLSCSPISGHRSVSWYQQTPGQGLQFLFEYFSETQRNKGNFPGRFSGRQFSNSRSEMNVSTLELGDSALYLCASSLTSGNAYNEQFFGPGTRLTVL.

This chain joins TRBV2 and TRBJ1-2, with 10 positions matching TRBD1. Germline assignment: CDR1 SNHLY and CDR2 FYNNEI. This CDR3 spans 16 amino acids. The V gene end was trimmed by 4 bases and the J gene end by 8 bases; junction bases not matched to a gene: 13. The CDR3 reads CASSGFVRQGAQGYTF. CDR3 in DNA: TGTGCCAGCAGTGGATTCGTCCGACAGGGGGCGCAAGGCTACACCTTC.

This chain's CDR3 is CATSPGTGNAITEAFF. CDR3 nucleotide sequence: TGTGCCACCTCGCCAGGGACAGGGAATGCAATAACTGAAGCTTTCTTT. V and J are TRBV27 and TRBJ1-1, with 9 bases aligning to TRBD1. The germline CDR1 and CDR2 sequences are MNHEY and SMNVEV (reference sequence). This CDR3 spans 16 amino acids. Trimming took 10 bases from V and 5 from J; bases not matched to a gene: 17.

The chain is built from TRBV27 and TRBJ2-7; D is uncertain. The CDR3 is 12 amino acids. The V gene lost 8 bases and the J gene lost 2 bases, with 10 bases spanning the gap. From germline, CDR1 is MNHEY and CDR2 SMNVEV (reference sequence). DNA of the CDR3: TGTGCCAGCTCCCTCAGTCCCTACGAGCAGTACTTC. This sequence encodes CASSLSPYEQYF.

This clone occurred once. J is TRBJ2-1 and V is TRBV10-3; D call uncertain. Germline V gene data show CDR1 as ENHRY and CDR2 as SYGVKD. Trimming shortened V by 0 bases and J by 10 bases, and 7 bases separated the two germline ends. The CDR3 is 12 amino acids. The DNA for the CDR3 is TGTGCCATCAGTGAGTCGGTCGGGGAGCAGTTCTTC. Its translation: CAISESVGEQFF.

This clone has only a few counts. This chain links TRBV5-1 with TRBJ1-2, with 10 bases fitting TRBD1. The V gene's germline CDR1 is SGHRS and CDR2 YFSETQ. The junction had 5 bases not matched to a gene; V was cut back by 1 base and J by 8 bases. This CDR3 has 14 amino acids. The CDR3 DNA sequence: TGCGCCAGCAGCTTGACCGGGACAGGGGAGGGCTACACCTTC. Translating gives CASSLTGTGEGYTF.

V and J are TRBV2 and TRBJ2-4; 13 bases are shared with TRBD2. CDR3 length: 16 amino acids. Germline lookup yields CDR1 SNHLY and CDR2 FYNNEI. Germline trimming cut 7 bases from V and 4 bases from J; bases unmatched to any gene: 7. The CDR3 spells CASTGLAGETKNIQYF. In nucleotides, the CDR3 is TGTGCCAGCACCGGACTAGCGGGAGAAACGAAAAACATTCAGTACTTC.

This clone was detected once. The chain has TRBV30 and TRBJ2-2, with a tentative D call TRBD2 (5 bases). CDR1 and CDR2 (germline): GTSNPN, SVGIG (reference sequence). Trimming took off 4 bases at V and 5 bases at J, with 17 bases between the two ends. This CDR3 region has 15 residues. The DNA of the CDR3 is TGTGCCTGGACATTCGGACTGACCAGGACCGGGGAGCTGTTTTTT. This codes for CAWTFGLTRTGELFF. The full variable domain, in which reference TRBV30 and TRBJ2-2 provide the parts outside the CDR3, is SQTIHQWPATLVQPVGSPLSLECTVEGTSNPNLYWYRQAAGRGLQLLFYSVGIGQISSEVPQNLSASRPQDRQFILSSKKLLLSDSGFYLCAWTFGLTRTGELFFGEGSRLTVL.

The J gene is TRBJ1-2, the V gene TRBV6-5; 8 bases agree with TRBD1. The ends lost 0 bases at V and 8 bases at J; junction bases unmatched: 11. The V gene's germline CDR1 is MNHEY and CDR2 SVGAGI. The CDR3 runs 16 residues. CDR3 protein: CASSYSSLQGAGGYTF. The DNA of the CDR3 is TGTGCCAGCAGTTACTCGTCTCTGCAGGGGGCCGGCGGCTACACCTTC.

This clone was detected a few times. The CDR3 loop is CASSLRTSGSYEQYF. Written as DNA, the CDR3 is TGCGCCAGCAGCCTGCGGACTAGCGGGAGCTACGAGCAGTACTTC. The genes are TRBV4-1 and TRBJ2-7; the match to TRBD2 covers 13 bases. V lost 4 bases to trimming and J lost 3 bases; unmatched junction nucleotides: 3. CDR1 is MGHRA and CDR2 is YSYEKL in the germline V gene. The CDR3 sequence is 15 residues long.

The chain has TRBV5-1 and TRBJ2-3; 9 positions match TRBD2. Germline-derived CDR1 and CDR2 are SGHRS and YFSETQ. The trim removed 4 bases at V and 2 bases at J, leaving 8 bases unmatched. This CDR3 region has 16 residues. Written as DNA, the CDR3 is TGCGCCAGCAGCCCCCCCCTAGCGGGACCCACAGATACGCAGTATTTT. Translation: CASSPPLAGPTDTQYF.